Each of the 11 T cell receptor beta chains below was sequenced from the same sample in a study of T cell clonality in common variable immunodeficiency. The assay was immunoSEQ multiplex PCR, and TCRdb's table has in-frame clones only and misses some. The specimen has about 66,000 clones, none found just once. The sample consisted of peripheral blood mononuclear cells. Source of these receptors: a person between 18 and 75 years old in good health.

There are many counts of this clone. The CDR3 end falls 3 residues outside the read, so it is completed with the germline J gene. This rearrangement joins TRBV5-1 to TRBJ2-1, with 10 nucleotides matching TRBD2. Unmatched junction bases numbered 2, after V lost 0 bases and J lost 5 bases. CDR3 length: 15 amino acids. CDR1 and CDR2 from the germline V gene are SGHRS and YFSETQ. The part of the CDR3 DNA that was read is TGCGCCAGCAGCTTGGGAGGGACTAGCGACAATGAG. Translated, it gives CASSLGGTSDNE. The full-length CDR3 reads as CASSLGGTSDNEQFF.

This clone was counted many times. This chain's CDR3 is CASSGLVTDTQYF. The sequenced CDR3 bases are TGTGCCAGCAGCGGACTAGTCACAGATACG. The chain joins TRBV7-6 to TRBJ2-3, with 7 positions matching TRBD2. Coverage ceases 3 residues before the CDR3 finishes, and the germline J gene fills in the end. The germline gives CDR1 SGHVS, CDR2 FNYEAQ. V lost 5 bases, J lost 2 bases, and 1 base stayed unmatched. The CDR3 has 13 amino acids.

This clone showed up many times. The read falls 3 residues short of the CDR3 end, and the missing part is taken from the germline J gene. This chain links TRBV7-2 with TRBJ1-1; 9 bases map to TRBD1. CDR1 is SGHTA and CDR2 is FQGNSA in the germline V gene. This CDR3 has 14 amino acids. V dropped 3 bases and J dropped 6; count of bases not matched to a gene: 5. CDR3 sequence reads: CASSFRDRVPEAFF. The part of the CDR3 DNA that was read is TGTGCCAGCAGCTTCCGGGACAGGGTCCCTGAA.

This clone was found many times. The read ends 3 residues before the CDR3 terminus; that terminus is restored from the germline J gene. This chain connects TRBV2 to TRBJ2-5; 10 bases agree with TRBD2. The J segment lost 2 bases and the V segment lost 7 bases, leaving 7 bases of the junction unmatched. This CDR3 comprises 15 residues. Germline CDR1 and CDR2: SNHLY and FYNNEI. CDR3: CASNLSGRLQETQYF. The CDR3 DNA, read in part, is TGTGCCAGCAACCTTAGCGGGAGGCTTCAAGAGACC.

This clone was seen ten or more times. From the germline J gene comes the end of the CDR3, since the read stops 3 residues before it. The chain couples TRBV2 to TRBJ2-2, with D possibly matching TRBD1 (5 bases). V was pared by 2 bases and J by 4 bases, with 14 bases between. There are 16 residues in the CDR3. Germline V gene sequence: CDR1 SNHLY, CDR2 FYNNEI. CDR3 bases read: TGTGCCAGCAGTGAATTGGGGCTTAGGGCCACCGGGGAG. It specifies CASSELGLRATGE. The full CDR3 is CASSELGLRATGELFF.

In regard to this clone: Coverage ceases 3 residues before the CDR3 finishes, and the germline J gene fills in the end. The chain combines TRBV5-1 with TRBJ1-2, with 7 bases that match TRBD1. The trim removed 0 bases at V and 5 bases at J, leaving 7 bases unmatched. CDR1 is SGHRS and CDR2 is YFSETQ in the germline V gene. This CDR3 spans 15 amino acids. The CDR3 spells CASSLADRAQYGYTF. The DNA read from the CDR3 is TGCGCCAGCAGCTTGGCCGACAGGGCCCAATATGGC.

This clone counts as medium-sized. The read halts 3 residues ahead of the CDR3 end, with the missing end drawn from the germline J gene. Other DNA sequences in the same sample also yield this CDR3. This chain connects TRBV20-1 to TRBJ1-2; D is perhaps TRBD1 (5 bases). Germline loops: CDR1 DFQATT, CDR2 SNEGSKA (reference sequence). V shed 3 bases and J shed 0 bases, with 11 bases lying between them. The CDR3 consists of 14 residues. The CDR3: CSARRDSTNYGYTF. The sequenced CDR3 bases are TGCAGTGCTAGGCGTGACAGTACTAACTATGGC.

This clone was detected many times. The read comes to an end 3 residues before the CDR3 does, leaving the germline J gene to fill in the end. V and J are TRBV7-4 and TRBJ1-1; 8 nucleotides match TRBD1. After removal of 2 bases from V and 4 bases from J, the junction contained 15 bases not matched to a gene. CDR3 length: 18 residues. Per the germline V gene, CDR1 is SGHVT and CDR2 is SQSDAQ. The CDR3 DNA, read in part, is TGTGCCAGCAGCTTATCCGGACAGGGCCCCCGTCTTTGCACTGAA. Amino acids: CASSLSGQGPRLCTE. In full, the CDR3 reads CASSLSGQGPRLCTEAFF.

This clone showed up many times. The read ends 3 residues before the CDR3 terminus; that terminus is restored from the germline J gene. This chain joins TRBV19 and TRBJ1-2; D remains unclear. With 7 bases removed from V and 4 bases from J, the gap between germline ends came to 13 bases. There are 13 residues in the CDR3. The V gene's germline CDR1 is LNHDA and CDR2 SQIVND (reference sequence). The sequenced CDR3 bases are TGTGCCAGTACCTTCAGTGTTGGCTATGGC. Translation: CASTFSVGYG. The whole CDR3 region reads CASTFSVGYGYTF.

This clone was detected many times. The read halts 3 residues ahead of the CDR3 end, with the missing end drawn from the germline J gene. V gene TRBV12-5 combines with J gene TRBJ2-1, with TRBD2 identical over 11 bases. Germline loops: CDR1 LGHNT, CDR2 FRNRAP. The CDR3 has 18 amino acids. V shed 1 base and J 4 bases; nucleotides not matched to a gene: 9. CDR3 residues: CASGLGNLAGGGYNEQFF. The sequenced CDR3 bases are TGTGCTAGTGGTTTGGGAAATTTAGCGGGAGGGGGGTACAATGAG. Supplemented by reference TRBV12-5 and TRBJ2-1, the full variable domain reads DARVTQTPRHKVTEMGQEVTMRCQPILGHNTVFWYRQTMMQGLELLAYFRNRAPLDDSGMPKDRFSAEMPDATLATLKIQPSEPRDSAVYFCASGLGNLAGGGYNEQFFGPGTRLTVL.

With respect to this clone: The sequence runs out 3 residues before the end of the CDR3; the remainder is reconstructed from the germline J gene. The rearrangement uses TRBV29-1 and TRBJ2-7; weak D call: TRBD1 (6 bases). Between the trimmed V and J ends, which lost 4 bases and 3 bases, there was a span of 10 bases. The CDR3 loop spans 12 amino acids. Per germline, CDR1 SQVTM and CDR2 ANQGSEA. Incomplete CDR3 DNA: TGCAGCGTTGCACAGGGCGGCTACGAG. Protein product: CSVAQGGYE. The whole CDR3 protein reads CSVAQGGYEQYF.